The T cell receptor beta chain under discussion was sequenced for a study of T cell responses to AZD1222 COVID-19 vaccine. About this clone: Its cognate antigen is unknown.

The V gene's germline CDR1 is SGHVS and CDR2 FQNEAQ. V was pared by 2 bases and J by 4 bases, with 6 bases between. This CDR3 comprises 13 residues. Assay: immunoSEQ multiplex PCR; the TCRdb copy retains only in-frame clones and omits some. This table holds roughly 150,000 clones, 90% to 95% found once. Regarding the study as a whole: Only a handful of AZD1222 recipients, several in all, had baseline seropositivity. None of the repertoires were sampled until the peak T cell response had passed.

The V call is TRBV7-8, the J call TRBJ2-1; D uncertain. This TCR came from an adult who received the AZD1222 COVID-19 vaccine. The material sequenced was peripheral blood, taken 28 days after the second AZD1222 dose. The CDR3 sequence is CASSLRQYNEQFF. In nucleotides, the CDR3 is TGTGCCAGCAGCTTACGGCAATACAATGAGCAGTTCTTC.